Below, 22 T cell receptor beta chains from the same sample are listed, as sequenced in a study of cytomegalovirus exposure and HLA in healthy donors. PCR employed 60 Vbeta and 13 Jbeta primers. Profiled with immunoSEQ multiplex PCR; TCRdb holds only in-frame clones, not every one. The table lists more than 85,000 clones, approximately 64% of them singletons, with approximately 4.3% in the top ten. Sequenced input: PBMCs. Source of these receptors: a human donor in good health.

The chain employs TRBV4-1 and TRBJ2-7; 9 bases fit TRBD1. The germline CDR1 and CDR2 sequences are MGHRA and YSYEKL. After removal of 2 bases from V and 7 bases from J, the junction contained 9 bases not matched to a gene. CDR3 length: 15 amino acids. The CDR3 is CASSQPGQGNREQYF. In DNA form, the CDR3 reads TGCGCCAGCAGCCAACCGGGACAGGGAAATCGGGAGCAGTACTTC.

The genes are TRBV27 and TRBJ2-1, with D possibly being TRBD2 (5 bases). V shed 1 base and J shed 4 bases, with 17 bases lying between them. The CDR3 sequence is 17 residues long. The germline gives CDR1 MNHEY, CDR2 SMNVEV (reference sequence). The DNA of the CDR3 is TGTGCCAGCAGTTTATATTATAGCGAAAACAAATACAATGAGCAGTTCTTC. Translated: CASSLYYSENKYNEQFF.

The V gene is TRBV11-2, the J gene TRBJ1-1, with D possibly TRBD1 on 6 matching bases. With 9 bases removed from V and 1 base from J, the gap between germline ends came to 9 bases. This CDR3 contains 12 residues. Looked up from germline, CDR1 is SGHAT and CDR2 is FQNNGV. In DNA, the CDR3 is TGTGCCAGTTCGGACAGGAACACTGAAGCTTTCTTT. Residues: CASSDRNTEAFF.

This clone has just a few counts. The chain joins TRBV6-6 to TRBJ2-1; D might be TRBD2 (6 bases). V shed 2 bases and J shed 6 bases, with 14 bases lying between them. Germline-derived CDR1 and CDR2 are MNHNY and SVGAGI (reference sequence). This CDR3 is 15 amino acids long. The CDR3 is CASSYVTRRGNEQFF. The CDR3 DNA reads TGTGCCAGCAGTTACGTGACTAGGAGGGGCAATGAGCAGTTCTTC.

The genes are TRBV6-1 and TRBJ1-3, with D perhaps matching TRBD1 (6 bases). There are 14 residues in the CDR3. Between the trimmed V and J ends, which lost 5 bases and 4 bases, there was a span of 12 bases. CDR1 is MNHNS, CDR2 SASEGT, per germline. CDR3 nucleotides: TGTGCCAGCAGTCTACAGGGATCCGGAAACACCATATATTTT. As protein: CASSLQGSGNTIYF.

This chain links TRBV10-3 with TRBJ1-2; D not certain. The CDR3 length is 13 residues. V lost 5 bases to trimming and J lost 4 bases, with 11 bases between them. Germline CDR1 ENHRY, CDR2 SYGVKD. For the CDR3, the DNA is TGTGCCATCAGTCGGTTGGAGAGCTATGGCTACACCTTC. Translation gives CAISRLESYGYTF.

On this clone itself: Relative to the germline gene, one junction end is altered; a read error may explain this. The same CDR3 also results from other DNA sequences found in this sample. The V call is TRBV10-3, the J call TRBJ2-7, with 8 positions matching TRBD2. Germline assignment: CDR1 ENHRY and CDR2 SYGVKD. The CDR3 spans 14 residues. Here the CDR3 DNA reads TGTGCCATCAGTGAGGGGCGGACTAGCTACGAACAGTACTTC. Protein sequence: CAISEGRTSYEQYF.

J is TRBJ1-5 and V is TRBV5-1, with D possibly matching TRBD1 (6 bases). Germline V gene data show CDR1 as SGHRS and CDR2 as YFSETQ. This CDR3 comprises 13 residues. V dropped 2 bases and J dropped 4 bases, with 7 bases sitting between them. CDR3 in amino acids: CASSFRGNQPQHF. The CDR3 nucleotides read TGCGCCAGCAGCTTTAGGGGGAATCAGCCCCAGCATTTT.

J is TRBJ2-5 and V is TRBV4-1, with TRBD1 as a possible D gene (6 bases). The V gene's germline CDR1 is MGHRA and CDR2 YSYEKL. V was shortened by 2 bases and J by 3 bases, with 13 bases between the two germline ends. The CDR3 is made up of 15 amino acids. CDR3 DNA sequence: TGCGCCAGCAGCCAACCCAGGGGAAGAGAAGAGACCCAGTACTTC. Translation gives CASSQPRGREETQYF.

The CDR3 DNA sequence: TGTGCCAGCAGCTTAGGTCAGACTTACTATGGCTACACCTTC. Amino acid sequence: CASSLGQTYYGYTF. The gene calls are TRBV7-8 and TRBJ1-2; D is unclear. Trimming left V 1 base short and J 3 bases short, with 9 bases between. Germline values: CDR1 SGHVS, CDR2 FQNEAQ. CDR3 length: 14 amino acids.

This clone was picked up one time. The chain recombines TRBV29-1 with TRBJ2-1; TRBD2 matches at 11 bases. The CDR3 spans 17 residues. Per germline, CDR1 SQVTM and CDR2 ANQGSEA. The V and J ends lost 6 bases and 8 bases, in that order; junction bases with no gene match: 18. The CDR3 region has the DNA TGCAGCGTCGGCCTCCTTAGCGGGAGGGCCTTTAACGATGAGCAGTTCTTC. It specifies CSVGLLSGRAFNDEQFF.

V is TRBV19 and J is TRBJ2-1; 15 nucleotides align to TRBD2. The V gene's germline CDR1 is LNHDA and CDR2 SQIVND (reference sequence). J lost 1 base, V lost 11 bases, and 9 bases had no gene match. CDR3 length: 17 residues. The chain's CDR3 is CASSGGLAGGSYNEQFF. The CDR3 DNA is TGTGCCTCCTCGGGGGGACTAGCGGGAGGTTCCTACAATGAGCAGTTCTTC.

This clone has more than one count but fewer than ten. The chain links TRBV6-5 to TRBJ2-2, with D possibly being TRBD2 (5 bases). V lost 7 bases and J 3 bases, leaving 12 bases between the germline ends. CDR3 size: 14 residues. Germline V gives CDR1 MNHEY, CDR2 SVGAGI. CDR3: CASMEDWDTGELFF. The CDR3 DNA follows: TGTGCCAGCATGGAGGATTGGGACACCGGGGAGCTGTTTTTT.

The genes are TRBV7-6 and TRBJ1-1; no reliable D call. The germline V and J ends were trimmed by 1 base and 1 base, with 7 bases remaining between them. Germline V lookup: CDR1 SGHVS, CDR2 FNYEAQ. The CDR3 extends over 14 amino acids. The CDR3 nucleotides are TGTGCCAGCAGCTTAGGGTGGGCGAACACTGAAGCTTTCTTT. This sequence encodes CASSLGWANTEAFF.

The V and J genes are TRBV2 and TRBJ2-7; D perhaps matches TRBD2 (6 bases). The CDR3 sequence is 16 residues long. V lost 9 bases, J lost 0 bases, and 21 bases lay in between. Germline V CDR1 and CDR2: SNHLY, FYNNEI. The CDR3 sequence is CARPLWGVATSYEQYF. CDR3 DNA sequence: TGTGCCAGACCCCTTTGGGGGGTCGCAACCTCCTACGAGCAGTACTTC.

This chain joins TRBV11-2 and TRBJ2-3, with D perhaps matching TRBD2 (6 bases). Germline V CDR1 and CDR2: SGHAT, FQNNGV. Trimming pared 3 bases from V and 7 bases from J, leaving 17 bases between. The CDR3 is 15 residues long. Here the CDR3 reads CASSFGPGTLNTQYF. CDR3 sequence (DNA): TGTGCCAGCAGCTTCGGCCCAGGGACTCTGAATACGCAGTATTTT.

The chain combines TRBV27 with TRBJ2-7; a weak D match, TRBD1 (5 bases). The germline V gene encodes CDR1 MNHEY and CDR2 SMNVEV (reference sequence). The ends were cut back, 8 bases at V and 1 base at J, with 12 bases in the middle. This CDR3 comprises 13 residues. The DNA for the CDR3 is TGTGCCAGCTCAGGGATCCTATCCTACGAGCAGTACTTC. As protein: CASSGILSYEQYF.

J is TRBJ2-7 and V is TRBV10-3; 9 bases are shared with TRBD1. Germline-derived CDR1 and CDR2 are ENHRY and SYGVKD. The CDR3 is made up of 18 amino acids. V gave up 4 bases and J gave up 0 bases; unmatched junction bases: 13. CDR3 in amino acids: CAISVGTGWVPGSYEQYF. DNA for the CDR3: TGTGCCATCAGTGTTGGGACAGGGTGGGTCCCGGGCTCCTACGAGCAGTACTTC.

As regards this clone: A junction boundary mismatches the germline segment, possibly from a read error. The J gene is TRBJ2-1, the V gene TRBV7-3; TRBD2 matches at 16 bases. The CDR3 is 19 residues long. Germline-derived CDR1 and CDR2 are SGHTA and FQGTGA. The chain's CDR3 is CASSLTTGTSGRASDEQFF. CDR3 coding DNA: TGTGCCAGCAGCCTAACCACCGGGACTAGCGGGAGGGCCTCTGATGAGCAGTTCTTC.

This sequence joins TRBV5-8 and TRBJ2-7; D is undetermined. V lost 3 bases and J 3 bases, leaving 10 bases between the germline ends. This CDR3 spans 13 amino acids. Germline V gene data show CDR1 as SGHTS and CDR2 as YDEGEE. Here the CDR3 DNA reads TGTGCCAGCAGCTCGCAGAATCTCTACGAGCAGTACTTC. Amino acid sequence: CASSSQNLYEQYF.

This clone appeared a single time. This sequence joins TRBV10-2 and TRBJ2-3, with TRBD2 matching 9 bases. Germline CDR1 and CDR2: WSHSY and SAAADI. J was trimmed by 4 bases and V by 5 bases; bases with no gene match: 7. CDR3 size: 15 residues. Here the CDR3 DNA reads TGCGCCAGCAGTCTACTAGCGGGTAGCGCAGATACGCAGTATTTT. Its protein is CASSLLAGSADTQYF.

The chain has TRBV20-1 and TRBJ2-2; D might be TRBD2 (5 bases). From germline, CDR1 is DFQATT and CDR2 SNEGSKA (reference sequence). V dropped 5 bases and J dropped 4 bases, with 5 bases sitting between them. The CDR3 extends over 11 amino acids. CDR3 sequence: CSARGTGELFF. The CDR3 nucleotides are TGCAGTGCTCGGGGCACCGGGGAGCTGTTTTTT.